This TCR beta chain was recorded in a study of human T cells and chemical hapten exposure. The study's findings and limits: Since the donors had alopecia, their immune response may not be the same as that of healthy people.

Time point described: patch test 1, 2 weeks after DPC sensitization. Treatment noted: therapeutic diphenylcyclopropenone sensitization with weekly scalp DPC. MiXCR, run by TCRdb on the RACE reads, gives a single entry per CDR3 protein. Seen here are 80,000 to 100,000 distinct CDR3 sequences, 12% observed once, and the top ten hold roughly 2.1%. Of note for this clonotype: Its cognate antigen is unknown.

The TCR originated in a woman aged 40-49 years with alopecia areata. Some clones in this sample may be carry-over from other donors' samples. Material: whole blood, obtained in connection with sensitization to the hapten diphenylcyclopropenone (DPC).

The CDR3 reads CASSIGTSGSSTDTQYF. CDR3 bases: TGTGCCAGTAGTATAGGGACTAGCGGATCTAGCACAGATACGCAGTATTTT. The chain uses TRBV19 and TRBJ2-3; TRBD2 matches at 10 bases. The germline V gene encodes CDR1 LNHDA and CDR2 SQIVND (reference sequence). This CDR3 spans 17 amino acids. V was pared by 1 base and J by 0 bases, with 4 bases of the junction left unmatched.